Each of the 24 T cell receptor beta chains below was sequenced from the same sample in a study of metastatic and nonmetastatic thyroid tumors. There were no patients who had received any treatment before thyroid surgery. TCRdb reanalyzed the PCR reads with MiXCR. The data contain roughly 16,000 clones, 30% to 35% of them singletons. Sequencing used blood. All receptors derive from a female donor with papillary thyroid cancer or a benign thyroid nodule (not recorded which). Some clones in this sample may be carry-over from other donors' samples.

This sequence joins TRBV5-4 and TRBJ2-1; tentatively, D is TRBD2 (6 bases). The V end was cut by 1 base, the J end by 4 bases, with 21 bases between. The CDR3 sequence is 18 residues long. The germline V gene has CDR1 SGHNT and CDR2 YYREEE (reference sequence). The chain's CDR3 is CASSLKWSGRSSYNEQFF. CDR3 nucleotide sequence: TGTGCCAGCAGCTTGAAATGGAGCGGGCGCTCCTCGTACAATGAGCAGTTCTTC.

This clone was seen at least ten times. The gene calls are TRBV7-9 and TRBJ1-5, with unresolved D. CDR3 length equals 14 residues. Germline CDR1 SEHNR, CDR2 FQNEAQ (reference sequence). Trimming removed 1 base from V and 3 bases from J, with 7 bases in between. The CDR3: CASSLGSFNQPQHF. DNA for the CDR3: TGTGCCAGCAGCTTAGGAAGTTTCAATCAGCCCCAGCATTTT.

By its share, this clone is medium-sized. The chain uses TRBV27 and TRBJ2-1, with 10 bases aligning to TRBD1. There are 14 residues in the CDR3. The germline V gene has CDR1 MNHEY and CDR2 SMNVEV (reference sequence). V lost 4 bases and J lost 8; bases outside the gene matches: 5. The CDR3 loop reads CASSSDRGRHEQFF. CDR3 sequence (DNA): TGTGCCAGCAGTTCCGACAGGGGGCGGCATGAGCAGTTCTTC.

Within the sample, this clone is medium-sized. The chain joins TRBV15 to TRBJ1-1, with a tentative D call TRBD1 (6 bases). Trimming took off 8 bases at V and 4 bases at J, with 20 bases between the two ends. Germline CDR1 reads LNHNV; CDR2 reads YYDKDF (reference sequence). CDR3 length: 15 residues. For the CDR3, the DNA is TGTGCCACCCTGAGGGGACTCGGCAGGGGCACTGAAGCTTTCTTT. Protein product: CATLRGLGRGTEAFF.

This chain uses TRBV20-1 with TRBJ2-7; D may match TRBD1 or TRBD2 (5 bases each). V gave up 6 bases and J gave up 3 bases, with 12 bases separating them. The CDR3 totals 12 residues. Per the germline V gene, CDR1 is DFQATT and CDR2 is SNEGSKA (reference sequence). The CDR3 DNA reads TGCAGTGCCATATGGGGGAGCTACGAGCAGTACTTC. Translation gives CSAIWGSYEQYF.

This clone qualifies as medium-sized. The V call is TRBV6-2 or TRBV6-3, the J call TRBJ2-1; 9 bases agree with TRBD2. Germline V gives CDR1 MNHEY, CDR2 SVGEGT. CDR3 length equals 16 residues. V shed 5 bases and J 13 bases; nucleotides not matched to a gene: 18. The CDR3 region has the DNA TGTGCCAGCAGTCCTTCACCGGGACTAGCCCTATCCGGACAGTTCTTC. This encodes CASSPSPGLALSGQFF.

This clone is medium-sized. The chain recombines TRBV11-1 with TRBJ1-1; 11 bases map to TRBD1. Unmatched junction bases numbered 8, after V lost 5 bases and J lost 3 bases. This CDR3 comprises 16 residues. Germline V gene data show CDR1 as SGHAT and CDR2 as FQDESV (reference sequence). The CDR3 protein is CASSIGQGARDTEAFF. The CDR3 nucleotides are TGTGCCAGCAGCATTGGACAGGGGGCAAGGGACACTGAAGCTTTCTTT.

The chain has TRBV5-1 and TRBJ1-5; unclear D gene. The CDR3 runs to 14 residues. Germline V gene data show CDR1 as SGHRS and CDR2 as YFSETQ. Trimming left V 4 bases short and J 0 bases short, with 8 bases between. The CDR3: CASSETGSNQPQHF. The CDR3 DNA follows: TGCGCCAGCAGCGAGACGGGTAGCAATCAGCCCCAGCATTTT.

The chain is built from TRBV2 and TRBJ1-2; D is perhaps TRBD1 (6 bases). V was pared by 11 bases and J by 2 bases, with 21 bases between. CDR1 SNHLY and CDR2 FYNNEI come from the germline V gene. This CDR3 spans 15 amino acids. CDR3 DNA sequence: TGTGCCGGGGTGGAGGGGGGCAGGCAAAACTATGGCTACACCTTC. This gives the protein CAGVEGGRQNYGYTF.

Concerning this clone itself: Compared with germline, one end of the junction differs, possibly owing to a read error. The chain combines TRBV7-2 with TRBJ1-1; maybe TRBD1 (5 bases). The CDR3 spans 12 residues. Germline CDR1 is SGHTA and CDR2 is FQGNSA. The CDR3 is CACSRTPIEAFF. The CDR3 DNA follows: TGTGCCTGCAGCCGGACACCGATTGAAGCTTTCTTT. Variable domain in full (rest from reference TRBV7-2 and TRBJ1-1): GAGVSQSPSNKVTEKGKDVELRCDPISGHTALYWYRQSLGQGLEFLIYFQGNSAPDKSGLPSDRFSAERTGGSVSTLTIQRTQQEDSAVYLCACSRTPIEAFFGQGTRLTVV.

The genes are TRBV12-3 or TRBV12-4 and TRBJ1-1, with D perhaps matching TRBD1 (6 bases). The CDR3 covers 14 residues. V lost 2 bases, J lost 5 bases, and 12 bases lay in between. The CDR3 sequence is CASSLRVRGTEAFF. DNA for the CDR3: TGTGCCAGCAGTTTACGGGTCAGGGGTACTGAAGCTTTCTTT.

The table lists this clone with a few counts. The V call is TRBV19, the J call TRBJ1-6; the D is unclear. The CDR3 loop spans 13 amino acids. V lost 3 bases and J lost 7, with 7 bases in between. Germline V lookup: CDR1 LNHDA, CDR2 SQIVND (reference sequence). The DNA of the CDR3 is TGTGCCAGTAGTATCGGTTCGAATTCACCCCTCCACTTT. Its translation: CASSIGSNSPLHF.

The chain carries TRBV5-1 and TRBJ2-7; D possibly uses TRBD1 or TRBD2 (5 bases each). CDR3 length equals 15 residues. The V end lost 3 bases, the J end lost 2 bases, and 15 bases lay between the germline ends. CDR1 and CDR2 from the germline V gene are SGHRS and YFSETQ. Written as DNA, the CDR3 is TGCGCCAGCAGCTCGGACCCTTCGGGGCCCTACGAGCAGTACTTC. Protein: CASSSDPSGPYEQYF.

The chain links TRBV11-2 to TRBJ1-4; 7 nucleotides align to TRBD1. V was pared by 11 bases and J by 0 bases, with 12 bases of the junction left unmatched. CDR1 is SGHAT and CDR2 is FQNNGV in the germline V gene. The CDR3 has 16 amino acids. The CDR3 coding sequence is TGTGCCTCAGGGGGAGGCAGGATTGCAACTAATGAAAAACTGTTTTTT. It specifies CASGGGRIATNEKLFF. Variable domain in full (rest from reference TRBV11-2 and TRBJ1-4): EAGVAQSPRYKIIEKRQSVAFWCNPISGHATLYWYQQILGQGPKLLIQFQNNGVVDDSQLPKDRFSAERLKGVDSTLKIQPAKLEDSAVYLCASGGGRIATNEKLFFGSGTQLSVL.

The chain recombines TRBV20-1 with TRBJ2-1, with D possibly TRBD2 on 5 matching bases. V was trimmed by 6 bases and J by 3 bases, leaving 15 bases between them. Per the germline V gene, CDR1 is DFQATT and CDR2 is SNEGSKA (reference sequence). This CDR3 is 14 amino acids long. The CDR3 bases are TGCAGTGCCCACCTAGCTGCCCGCTACAATGAGCAGTTCTTC. Residues: CSAHLAARYNEQFF.

The chain recombines TRBV11-2 with TRBJ2-7, with D tentatively TRBD2 (7 bases). CDR3 length: 13 amino acids. Germline CDR1 SGHAT, CDR2 FQNNGV. V was cut by 0 bases and J by 9 bases, with 12 bases left in between. In nucleotides, the CDR3 is TGTGCCAGCAGCTTAGAGGCGGGGGCCTGGCAGTACTTC. This translates into CASSLEAGAWQYF.

This chain links TRBV3-1 with TRBJ2-1; 8 bases fit TRBD1. The ends lost 1 base at V and 7 bases at J; junction bases unmatched: 3. The CDR3 is made up of 14 amino acids. The germline gives CDR1 LGHDT, CDR2 YNNKEL (reference sequence). The CDR3 sequence: CASSQATGGNEQFF. The CDR3 DNA reads as TGTGCCAGCAGCCAAGCTACAGGGGGGAATGAGCAGTTCTTC.

This clone was detected many times. The chain links TRBV5-1 to TRBJ1-4, with D perhaps TRBD1 (5 bases). Per the germline V gene, CDR1 is SGHRS and CDR2 is YFSETQ. This CDR3 is built from 15 residues. V lost 5 bases to trimming and J lost 0 bases, with 11 bases between them. CDR3 in amino acids: CASSRGATTNEKLFF. DNA of the CDR3: TGCGCCAGCAGTAGGGGTGCTACAACTAATGAAAAACTGTTTTTT.

In this sample, this clone turned up many times. This sequence may be a read error, since a much larger clone differs from it by one base. Other DNA sequences in this sample translate to the same CDR3. The rearrangement links TRBV19 to TRBJ2-3; 9 bases align to TRBD2. The CDR3 spans 16 residues. Germline V gene data show CDR1 as LNHDA and CDR2 as SQIVND (reference sequence). V dropped 1 base and J dropped 6; count of bases not matched to a gene: 8. CDR3 DNA: TGTGCCAGTAGTATAGGAAGCGGGGGGTTAGCGGATACGCAGTATTTT. Translation gives CASSIGSGGLADTQYF.

On this clone itself: At one boundary the junction diverges from the germline segment, which might be a read error. This rearrangement joins TRBV20-1 to TRBJ1-1, with 8 positions matching TRBD1. The CDR3 has 14 amino acids. Germline CDR1 is DFQATT and CDR2 is SNEGSKA (reference sequence). In DNA form, the CDR3 reads TGCAGTGCCGCTTCCGGGACAGGTAACACTGAAGATTTCTTT. Translating it yields CSAASGTGNTEDFF.

The sample holds one count of this clone. The chain has TRBV30 and TRBJ2-1, with a weak D call TRBD1 (6 bases). Germline CDR1 is GTSNPN and CDR2 is SVGIG (reference sequence). The CDR3 extends over 12 amino acids. V lost 0 bases and J 16 bases, leaving 16 bases between the germline ends. As DNA, the CDR3 is TGTGCCTGGAGTGTATTTCAGGGGAATTGCTTCTTC. Its translation: CAWSVFQGNCFF.

This clone rates as medium-sized. V is TRBV30 and J is TRBJ2-7; the match to TRBD1 covers 8 bases. CDR3 length: 14 amino acids. CDR1 and CDR2 (germline): GTSNPN, SVGIG (reference sequence). The V and J ends lost 0 bases and 5 bases, in that order; junction bases with no gene match: 6. DNA for the CDR3: TGTGCCTGGAGTGTTATGCAGGGGGCCGACGAGCAGTACTTC. Amino acid sequence: CAWSVMQGADEQYF.

The sample holds many counts of this clone. The V call is TRBV7-9, the J call TRBJ1-3; D uncertain. Germline CDR1 SEHNR, CDR2 FQNEAQ (reference sequence). The V gene lost 1 base and the J gene lost 4 bases, with 5 bases spanning the gap. The CDR3 is 13 amino acids. The CDR3: CASSLVQGNTIYF. The CDR3 DNA is TGTGCCAGCAGCTTAGTTCAGGGAAACACCATATATTTT.

This clone showed up many times. This chain uses TRBV3-1 with TRBJ1-6; D gene uncertain. The CDR3 runs 13 residues. The germline gives CDR1 LGHDT, CDR2 YNNKEL (reference sequence). Deletions cut 0 bases from V and 7 bases from J, with 4 bases between. CDR3 in DNA: TGTGCCAGCAGCCAAGAGTTGAATTCACCCCTCCACTTT. Its translation is CASSQELNSPLHF.